Given below is one T cell receptor (beta chain) in context. Its antigen is currently unknown. This entry comes from a study of shared clonotypes between healthy human individuals. The CDR3 length is 15 residues. V shed 1 base and J shed 3 bases, with 12 bases lying between them. Germline CDR1 LNHDA, CDR2 SQIVND (reference sequence). The naive CD8 population came from CD45RO-negative cells selected for CCR7, without terminally differentiated effector memory CD45RA+ cells. TCRdb keeps only in-frame clones here, not all; method: immunoSEQ multiplex PCR. The sample lists 2 million to 2.5 million clones, 90% to 95% occurring once. Study outcomes and limitations: The four-donor shared clonotypes exceeded non-shared clonotypes in generation probability, with non-shared ones scoring lower.

The TCR sequence derives from a man between 18 and 29 years old in good health. Some clones in this sample may be carry-over from other donors' samples. This rearrangement joins TRBV19 to TRBJ2-5; D might be TRBD2 (5 bases). The source material was naive CD8+ T cells from PBMCs. The CDR3 spells CASSIAPPGEETQYF. The CDR3 DNA sequence: TGTGCCAGTAGTATAGCCCCCCCCGGGGAAGAGACCCAGTACTTC.